These 21 T cell receptor beta chains were all obtained from the same sample, sequenced in a study of technical replicates of blood from a few donors (dated by TCRdb to 2016 to 2017). Libraries came from the immunoSEQ multiplex PCR assay. Not all clones reach the TCRdb copy of this immuneACCESS table, which keeps in-frame sequences only. Checked studies attribute under half of the gap to unresolved V genes and leave the rest unexplained. The sample has under 90,000 clones on record, approximately 94% of them singletons. 0.25% of the sample is held by the ten biggest clonotypes. Sequencing input: T cells isolated from PBMCs. These receptor sequences come from a human donor in good health.

The rearrangement uses TRBV29-1 and TRBJ1-3; 8 bases line up with TRBD1. V lost 4 bases to trimming and J lost 0 bases; unmatched junction nucleotides: 8. The CDR3 is 16 amino acids. The germline V gene has CDR1 SQVTM and CDR2 ANQGSEA. The CDR3 here is CSVVLGQAYSGNTIYF. CDR3 DNA: TGCAGCGTTGTTTTGGGACAGGCCTACTCTGGAAACACCATATATTTT.

The CDR3 spells CASSLRGTNTEAFF. The CDR3 DNA reads as TGTGCCAGCAGCTTAAGGGGGACGAACACTGAAGCTTTCTTT. The rearrangement links TRBV7-2 to TRBJ1-1; tentatively, D is TRBD1 (6 bases). Germline assignment: CDR1 SGHTA and CDR2 FQGNSA. Trimming removed 2 bases at V and 1 base at J, with 8 bases between. CDR3 length: 14 amino acids.

V is TRBV18 and J is TRBJ2-1, with D perhaps TRBD1 (6 bases). V dropped 5 bases and J dropped 10 bases, with 9 bases sitting between them. This CDR3 contains 11 residues. Germline V gene data show CDR1 as KGHSH and CDR2 as LQKENI. Here the CDR3 DNA reads TGTGCCAGCTCAAGGGGGAGCGAGCAGTTCTTC. Residues: CASSRGSEQFF.

The genes are TRBV7-3 and TRBJ1-1; D uncertain. Trimming left V 5 bases short and J 1 base short, with 8 bases between. This CDR3 has 13 residues. Germline V lookup: CDR1 SGHTA, CDR2 FQGTGA. The CDR3 DNA is TGTGCCAGCAGCCGCAGTGAGAACACTGAAGCTTTCTTT. It specifies CASSRSENTEAFF.

The J gene is TRBJ2-4, the V gene TRBV30; 7 bases line up with TRBD1. V dropped 2 bases and J dropped 2; count of bases not matched to a gene: 6. The V gene's germline CDR1 is GTSNPN and CDR2 SVGIG (reference sequence). The CDR3 is made up of 15 amino acids. The CDR3 region is CAWSRQGNSKNIQYF. The CDR3 nucleotides are TGTGCCTGGAGTCGACAGGGAAACTCCAAAAACATTCAGTACTTC.

V usage is TRBV6-1 and J usage is TRBJ2-5; tentative D call: TRBD2 (5 bases). Germline values: CDR1 MNHNS, CDR2 SASEGT. The length of the CDR3 is 14 residues. With 4 bases removed from V and 5 bases from J, the gap between germline ends came to 14 bases. The CDR3, as DNA: TGTGCCAGCAGTGGGGGAGTTGGGGTGGAGACCCAGTACTTC. Its translation: CASSGGVGVETQYF.

V usage is TRBV6-1 and J usage is TRBJ2-7; TRBD1 is a possible D gene (6 bases). The CDR3 length is 14 residues. Trimming cost V 7 bases and J 2 bases, with 15 bases left between them. Germline V CDR1 and CDR2: MNHNS, SASEGT. Written as DNA, the CDR3 is TGTGCCAGCATCGGAACAGGGTCCACCTACGAGCAGTACTTC. Amino acid sequence: CASIGTGSTYEQYF.

The gene calls are TRBV6-5 and TRBJ1-5, with TRBD1 identical over 8 bases. Germline assignment: CDR1 MNHEY and CDR2 SVGAGI. This CDR3 has 14 amino acids. J gave up 5 bases and V 3 bases, and 3 bases lay outside the gene matches. The CDR3 DNA follows: TGTGCCAGCAGTTATGACAGGGGCTATCAGCCCCAGCATTTT. This codes for CASSYDRGYQPQHF.

The chain combines TRBV5-1 with TRBJ1-1, with a weak D call TRBD1 (5 bases). The CDR3 has 14 residues. The ends were cut back, 4 bases at V and 4 bases at J, with 14 bases in the middle. Germline CDR1 is SGHRS and CDR2 is YFSETQ. The CDR3 DNA sequence: TGCGCCAGCAGCACCCCCGGGGGGGGCACTGAAGCTTTCTTT. It yields the protein CASSTPGGGTEAFF.

The gene calls are TRBV14 and TRBJ2-7, with 11 positions matching TRBD1. Germline CDR1 SGHDN, CDR2 FVKESK. With V trimmed by 3 bases and J by 7 bases, 14 bases remained unmatched. This CDR3 has 17 amino acids. The CDR3 reads CASSHQAPGQGAREQYF. CDR3 in DNA: TGTGCCAGCAGCCATCAAGCACCCGGACAGGGGGCACGTGAGCAGTACTTC. Using reference TRBV14 and TRBJ2-7 for the parts outside the CDR3, the full variable domain is EAGVTQFPSHSVIEKGQTVTLRCDPISGHDNLYWYRRVMGKEIKFLLHFVKESKQDESGMPNNRFLAERTGGTYSTLKVQPAELEDSGVYFCASSHQAPGQGAREQYFGPGTRLTVT.

V and J are TRBV7-9 and TRBJ2-1; tentatively, D is TRBD2 (6 bases). Germline V gene data show CDR1 as SEHNR and CDR2 as FQNEAQ (reference sequence). Trimming cost V 2 bases and J 8 bases, with 13 bases left between them. The CDR3 extends over 14 amino acids. The CDR3 DNA follows: TGTGCCAGCAGCTTAACTAGCCCTGAGGATGAGCAGTTCTTC. Translation: CASSLTSPEDEQFF.

The V call is TRBV7-7, the J call TRBJ2-5, with a tentative D call TRBD2 (5 bases). Germline CDR1 is SSHAT and CDR2 is FNYEAQ (reference sequence). Deletions cut 6 bases from V and 7 bases from J, with 15 bases between. The CDR3 is made up of 13 amino acids. The DNA for the CDR3 is TGTGCCAGCAGTTATACGGGGTCAGGGACCCAGTACTTC. Protein: CASSYTGSGTQYF. The full variable domain, in which reference TRBV7-7 and TRBJ2-5 provide the parts outside the CDR3, is GAGVSQSPRYKVTKRGQDVTLRCDPISSHATLYWYQQALGQGPEFLTYFNYEAQPDKSGLPSDRFSAERPEGSISTLTIQRTEQRDSAMYRCASSYTGSGTQYFGPGTRLLVL.

The chain couples TRBV27 to TRBJ2-7, with 8 bases fitting TRBD1. Germline lookup yields CDR1 MNHEY and CDR2 SMNVEV (reference sequence). The junction had 9 bases not matched to a gene; V was cut back by 2 bases and J by 3 bases. CDR3 length: 16 residues. This chain's CDR3 is CASSLRLPGQVYEQYF. In nucleotides, the CDR3 is TGTGCCAGCAGTTTAAGACTCCCGGGACAGGTCTACGAGCAGTACTTC.

This rearrangement joins TRBV5-1 to TRBJ2-3; 11 bases align to TRBD1. The CDR3 consists of 15 residues. Germline values: CDR1 SGHRS, CDR2 YFSETQ. Trimming removed 4 bases from V and 4 bases from J; junction bases left unmatched: 5. CDR3 region: CASSPGQGAPDTQYF. CDR3 DNA sequence: TGCGCCAGCAGCCCCGGACAGGGGGCCCCAGATACGCAGTATTTT.

V is TRBV5-1 and J is TRBJ2-7, with 9 positions matching TRBD1. This CDR3 is built from 14 residues. CDR1 SGHRS and CDR2 YFSETQ come from the germline V gene. Trimming removed 3 bases from V and 2 bases from J; junction bases left unmatched: 3. CDR3 in DNA: TGCGCCAGCAGCTGGGGACAGGGAGCCTACGAGCAGTACTTC. As protein: CASSWGQGAYEQYF. Using reference TRBV5-1 and TRBJ2-7 for the parts outside the CDR3, the full variable domain is KAGVTQTPRYLIKTRGQQVTLSCSPISGHRSVSWYQQTPGQGLQFLFEYFSETQRNKGNFPGRFSGRQFSNSRSEMNVSTLELGDSALYLCASSWGQGAYEQYFGPGTRLTVT.

The rearrangement uses TRBV30 and TRBJ1-4, with D perhaps matching TRBD1 (5 bases). CDR1 is GTSNPN, CDR2 SVGIG, per germline (reference sequence). With 0 bases removed from V and 8 bases from J, the gap between germline ends came to 19 bases. This CDR3 is 16 amino acids long. The DNA of the CDR3 is TGTGCCTGGAGTGTACCTTTAGGGGAAAGGGGCGAAAAACTGTTTTTT. It translates to CAWSVPLGERGEKLFF.

This chain connects TRBV2 to TRBJ2-5; TRBD2 agrees at 9 bases. Trimming cost V 7 bases and J 5 bases; bases outside gene matches: 11. CDR1 SNHLY and CDR2 FYNNEI come from the germline V gene. The CDR3 runs to 15 residues. The CDR3 region is CASTGVGSGSETQYF. Here the CDR3 DNA reads TGTGCCAGCACCGGAGTTGGTAGCGGGAGTGAGACCCAGTACTTC.

The rearrangement joins TRBV28 to TRBJ1-5; possible D gene TRBD1, 6 bases. V was shortened by 3 bases and J by 1 base, with 13 bases between the two germline ends. The CDR3 totals 16 residues. CDR1 and CDR2 from the germline V gene are MDHEN and SYDVKM. CDR3 residues: CASSLVGGLSNQPQHF. The CDR3 bases are TGTGCCAGCAGTTTGGTTGGGGGCCTCAGCAATCAGCCCCAGCATTTT.

Here the CDR3 reads CSVEDPQGTGNTIYF. The CDR3 DNA is TGCAGCGTTGAAGATCCCCAGGGGACTGGAAACACCATATATTTT. V is TRBV29-1 and J is TRBJ1-3; D is possibly TRBD1 (6 bases). CDR1 is SQVTM and CDR2 is ANQGSEA in the germline V gene. Trimming pared 0 bases from V and 2 bases from J, leaving 11 bases between. This CDR3 has 15 amino acids. The full variable domain, rest sourced from reference TRBV29-1 and TRBJ1-3, is SAVISQKPSRDICQRGTSLTIQCQVDSQVTMMFWYRQQPGQSLTLIATANQGSEATYESGFVIDKFPISRPNLTFSTLTVSNMSPEDSSIYLCSVEDPQGTGNTIYFGEGSWLTVV.

The CDR3 spells CASSPRRDTGGAVTGELFF. Written as DNA, the CDR3 is TGTGCCAGCAGCCCCCGACGAGATACAGGGGGCGCAGTAACCGGGGAGCTGTTTTTT. The chain couples TRBV14 to TRBJ2-2, with 9 bases lining up with TRBD1. Germline loops: CDR1 SGHDN, CDR2 FVKESK. This CDR3 comprises 19 residues. Trimming cost V 4 bases and J 5 bases; bases outside gene matches: 17.

The V call is TRBV4-2, the J call TRBJ2-7; 9 bases align to TRBD2. CDR1 and CDR2 (germline): LGHNA, YNFKEQ. CDR3 size: 16 residues. V shed 0 bases and J 4 bases; nucleotides not matched to a gene: 7. Here the CDR3 DNA reads TGTGCCAGCAGCCAAGAGGTTTCGAGCGGGGGGTACGAGCAGTACTTC. The encoded protein is CASSQEVSSGGYEQYF.